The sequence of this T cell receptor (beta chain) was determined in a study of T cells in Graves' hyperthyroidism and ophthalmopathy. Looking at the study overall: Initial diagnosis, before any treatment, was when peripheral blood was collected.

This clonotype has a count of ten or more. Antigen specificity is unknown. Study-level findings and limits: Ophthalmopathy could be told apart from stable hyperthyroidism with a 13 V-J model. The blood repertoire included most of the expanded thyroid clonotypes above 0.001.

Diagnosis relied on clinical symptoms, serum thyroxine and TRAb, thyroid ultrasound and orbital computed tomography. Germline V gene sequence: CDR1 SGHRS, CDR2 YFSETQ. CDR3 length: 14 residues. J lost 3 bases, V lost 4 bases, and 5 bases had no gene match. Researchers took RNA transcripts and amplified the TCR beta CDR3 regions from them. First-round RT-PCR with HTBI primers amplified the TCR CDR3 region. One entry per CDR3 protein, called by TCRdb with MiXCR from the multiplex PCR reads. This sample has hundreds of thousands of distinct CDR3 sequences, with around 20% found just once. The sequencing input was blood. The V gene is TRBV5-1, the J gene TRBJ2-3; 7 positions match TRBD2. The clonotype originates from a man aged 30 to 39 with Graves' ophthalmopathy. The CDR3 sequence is CASSGGSGTDTQYF. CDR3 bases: TGCGCCAGCAGCGGCGGGAGTGGGACAGATACGCAGTATTTT.